These T cell receptor beta chains were read from a single sample in a study of OX40 agonist ivuxolimab in advanced cancers. TCRdb keeps only in-frame clones here, not all; method: immunoSEQ multiplex PCR. The profile shows roughly 100,000 clones, around 85% of them singletons. The sequences come from CD4+ or CD8+ T cells sorted from blood, collected in a trial of the OX40 agonist ivuxolimab. The receptor set was obtained from an adult with an advanced solid tumor such as melanoma, head and neck, liver or kidney cancer. Each CDR3 is given with its conserved first and last residue. Fields, in order: clone size, J gene, D gene, V gene, CDR3 DNA, CDR3 protein. The D gene is left open where the match is weak. Clone size, where shown, is once, few, many, or a class for clones that have expanded.

- | TRBJ2-3 | - | TRBV5-6 | TGTGCCAGCAGCGGGGGGTATACAGATACGCAGTATTTT | CASSGGYTDTQYF
- | TRBJ2-2 | TRBD1 | TRBV19 | TGTGCCAGTGTTGGACAGGGGGCGGCCGGGGAGCTGTTTTTT | CASVGQGAAGELFF
- | TRBJ2-3 | - | TRBV7-2 | TGTGCCAGCAGCCCAGGTGGGACAGATACGCAGTATTTT | CASSPGGTDTQYF
once | TRBJ2-7 | - | TRBV7-2 | TGTGCCACGAGGGCGGAGAGTACATCCTACGAGCAGTACTTC | CATRAESTSYEQYF
- | TRBJ1-2 | - | TRBV7-2 | TGTGCCAGCAGCTTACCCCCATATGCCCTTAGTGGCTACACCTTC | CASSLPPYALSGYTF
- | TRBJ2-7 | - | TRBV27 | TGTGCCAGCTGGGGGCAGGAGGATTTGGCTAGCGGCGAGCAGTACTTC | CASWGQEDLASGEQYF
- | TRBJ2-7 | - | TRBV5-1 | TGCGCCAGCAGCTTGGGTGTACAGGGTGATAACGAGCAGTACTTC | CASSLGVQGDNEQYF
- | TRBJ1-1 | - | TRBV2 | TGTGCCAGCAGGGTAGGCACTGAAGCTTTCTTT | CASRVGTEAFF
- | TRBJ2-3 | TRBD2 | TRBV5-1 | TGCGCCAGCAGCGCCCGACCGGGACTAGCGGGCACAGATACGCAGTATTTT | CASSARPGLAGTDTQYF
few | TRBJ2-1 | TRBD1 | TRBV19 | TGTGCCAGTAGTATAGGCAGGGGGCCTGAGCAGTTCTTC | CASSIGRGPEQFF
- | TRBJ1-5 | - | TRBV19 | TGTGCCAGTAGTATAGTGGGTTTTCAGAGAGATCAGCCCCAGCATTTT | CASSIVGFQRDQPQHF
- | TRBJ2-3 | TRBD2 | TRBV7-3 | TGTGCCAGCAGTTTACTAGCGGACAGTCGTGATACGCAGTATTTT | CASSLLADSRDTQYF
once | TRBJ2-2 | - | TRBV5-1 | TGCGCCAGCAGCTTGATCCCTACCGGGGAGCTGTTTTTT | CASSLIPTGELFF
- | TRBJ2-2 | - | TRBV10-3 | TGTGCCATCGGAAGCACCGGGGAGCTGTTTTTT | CAIGSTGELFF
once | TRBJ2-7 | TRBD1 | TRBV10-3 | TGTGCCATCAGTGACACCACCCAGACAGGGGGTGGCGAGCAGTACTTC | CAISDTTQTGGGEQYF
- | TRBJ2-1 | TRBD2 | TRBV5-6 | TGTGCCAGCAGCCCCTGGGCGGGAGTCGGGAATGAGCAGTTCTTC | CASSPWAGVGNEQFF
- | TRBJ2-7 | - | TRBV6-4 | TGTGCCAGCAGTGCTTATTCCGGTCGCGAGCAGTACTTC | CASSAYSGREQYF
- | TRBJ1-1 | - | TRBV21-1 | TGTGCCAGCAGCAATGGGGGCCAGGGAGCTGAAGCTTTCTTT | CASSNGGQGAEAFF
- | TRBJ2-7 | - | TRBV27 | TGTGCCAGCAGTGGCAGAGGGATAAGCTCCTACGAGCAGTACTTC | CASSGRGISSYEQYF
- | TRBJ1-3 | - | TRBV30 | TGTGCCTGGAGTCGAGACAGAAATGGAAACACCATATATTTT | CAWSRDRNGNTIYF
- | TRBJ2-6 | - | TRBV19 | TGTGCCAGTAGTCAGGACAACTACTCTGGGGCCAACGTCCTGACTTTC | CASSQDNYSGANVLTF
- | TRBJ2-2 | - | TRBV4-3 | TGCGCCAGCAGCCAACAGGGGGGGGTCAACACCGGGGAGCTGTTTTTT | CASSQQGGVNTGELFF
few | TRBJ2-3 | - | TRBV9 | TGTGCCAGCAGCGACATAGCCCAGGGAGATACGCAGTATTTT | CASSDIAQGDTQYF
once | TRBJ2-2 | TRBD2 | TRBV19 | TGTGCCAGTAGGGGTAGCGGGAGATATTGGACCGGGGAGCTGTTTTTT | CASRGSGRYWTGELFF
- | TRBJ2-4 | - | TRBV28 | TGTGCCAGCAGGATTAGAGACATTCAGTACTTC | CASRIRDIQYF
once | TRBJ2-5 | - | TRBV18 | TGTGCCAGCTCACCCCGGGACTTTCAAGAGACCCAGTACTTC | CASSPRDFQETQYF
- | TRBJ2-7 | - | TRBV18 | TGTGCCAGCTCAGACAGCGGGGAGCAGTACTTC | CASSDSGEQYF
once | TRBJ2-3 | TRBD2 | TRBV7-9 | TGTGCCAGCAGCTTAGGGACTAGCGGGAGGGGCACAGATACGCAGTATTTT | CASSLGTSGRGTDTQYF
- | TRBJ2-3 | - | TRBV7-9 | TGTGCCAGCAGCTTTAGCGTTAGCACAGATACGCAGTATTTT | CASSFSVSTDTQYF
- | TRBJ2-7 | - | TRBV30 | TGTGCCTGGAGTGTCGGGTCGGAGGTAGAGCAGTACTTC | CAWSVGSEVEQYF
once | TRBJ2-5 | - | TRBV5-8 | TGTGCCAGCAGCTTGTTCACGGGGTCCCAAGAGACCCAGTACTTC | CASSLFTGSQETQYF
- | TRBJ1-1 | - | TRBV6-5 | TGTGCCAGCAGTTACATGGTGGGGCAGGGGAACACTGAAGCTTTCTTT | CASSYMVGQGNTEAFF
- | TRBJ2-1 | TRBD1 | TRBV19 | TGTGCCAGTAGTGGAGACAGGGTTAAGGAGCAGTTCTTC | CASSGDRVKEQFF